This T cell receptor (beta chain) was obtained from a study of graft-versus-host responses after intestinal transplantation. About the research overall: Anti-thymocyte globulin induction preceded two to four years of tacrolimus and steroid maintenance in all recipients. Study results and limitations: GvH clonotypes were identified within recipient marrow, with a subset emerging first in ileum or blood.

Assay used: immunoSEQ multiplex PCR; TCRdb lists only in-frame clones, some missing. Altogether 75,000 to 100,000 clones are present, approximately 92% being singletons, with the ten largest covering less than 0.5%. To note about this clone: Its cognate antigen is unknown.

The CDR3 sequence is 14 residues long. V lost 6 bases to trimming and J lost 0 bases, with 11 bases between them. Germline V gives CDR1 MNHEY, CDR2 SVGAGI. The chain links TRBV6-5 to TRBJ1-2, with D uncertain. The source material was unstimulated CD8+ T cells sorted from spleen or lymph node cells, sampled before intestinal transplant. The TCR sequence derives from a human donor who received an intestinal transplant. Here the CDR3 DNA reads TGTGCCAGCAGGACCACAGACCCTAACTATGGCTACACCTTC. Amino acid sequence: CASRTTDPNYGYTF.